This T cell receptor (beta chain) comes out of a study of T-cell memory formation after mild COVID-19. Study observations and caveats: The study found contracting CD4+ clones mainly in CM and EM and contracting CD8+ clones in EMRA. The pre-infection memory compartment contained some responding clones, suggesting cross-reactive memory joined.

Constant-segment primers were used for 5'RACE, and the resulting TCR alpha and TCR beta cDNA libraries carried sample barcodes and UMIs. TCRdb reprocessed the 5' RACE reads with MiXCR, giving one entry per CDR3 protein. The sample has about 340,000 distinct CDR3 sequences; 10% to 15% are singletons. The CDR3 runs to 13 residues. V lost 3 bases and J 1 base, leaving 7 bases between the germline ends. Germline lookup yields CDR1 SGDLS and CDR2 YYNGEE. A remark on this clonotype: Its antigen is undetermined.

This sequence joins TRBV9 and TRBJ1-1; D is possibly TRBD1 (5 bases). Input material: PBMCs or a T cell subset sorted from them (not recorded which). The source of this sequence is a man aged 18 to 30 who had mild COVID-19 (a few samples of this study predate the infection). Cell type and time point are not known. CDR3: CASSAGGNTEAFF. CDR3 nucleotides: TGTGCCAGCAGCGCCGGGGGGAACACTGAAGCTTTCTTT.